This TCR beta chain emerged from a study of blood T cell repertoires in COVID-19. On the study more broadly: There were acute and convalescent COVID-19 samples, and they came from the United States, Italy and Spain. T cells, B-cell-depleted T cells, or PBMCs provided the cDNA or gDNA that served as material.

Under the authors' procedure: Counts of nucleated cells, estimated from reference gene primer amplification, were obtained. The method was immunoSEQ multiplex PCR; TCRdb's version includes in-frame clones alone and lacks a portion of them. V and J calls and clone size are as listed in that table; D and trimming were resolved from the DNA. Here the sample spans 120,000 to 150,000 clones, more than 70% being singletons. The CDR3 sequence is 14 residues long. Trimming stripped 2 bases from V and 0 bases from J, with 9 bases between. Germline V gives CDR1 SGHRS, CDR2 YFSETQ. This chain uses TRBV5-1 with TRBJ2-7; D call uncertain. This receptor was identified in a man in his sixties with active or convalescent COVID-19. The specimen sequenced was peripheral blood. CDR3 loop: CASSFSRSSYEQYF. CDR3 bases: TGCGCCAGCAGCTTCTCCAGAAGCTCCTACGAGCAGTACTTC.